This record concerns one T cell receptor (beta chain) sequence. Its antigen is not identified. The trim removed 8 bases at V and 2 bases at J, leaving 15 bases unmatched. The CDR3 has 16 amino acids. MiXCR, run by TCRdb on the 5' RACE reads, gives a single entry per CDR3 protein. Of some 630,000 distinct CDR3 sequences in the sample, under 8.5% were seen once. All of the donors were Caucasians in good health. This specimen belongs to a study of identical twins. Study outcomes and limitations: Models underestimated how often monozygotic twins shared out-of-frame TCR alpha. Excess twin sharing in beta out-of-frame sequences was weaker.

The sample also formed part of further work on yellow fever vaccine responses in identical twins.

V is TRBV12-3 or TRBV12-4 and J is TRBJ2-7; 7 bases are a match to TRBD2. The clonotype comes from a woman under 30 in good health. The sample was PBMCs. The CDR3: CASSPGGREKTYEQYF. CDR3 in DNA: TGTGCCAGCTCACCAGGCGGGCGGGAGAAAACCTACGAGCAGTACTTC.